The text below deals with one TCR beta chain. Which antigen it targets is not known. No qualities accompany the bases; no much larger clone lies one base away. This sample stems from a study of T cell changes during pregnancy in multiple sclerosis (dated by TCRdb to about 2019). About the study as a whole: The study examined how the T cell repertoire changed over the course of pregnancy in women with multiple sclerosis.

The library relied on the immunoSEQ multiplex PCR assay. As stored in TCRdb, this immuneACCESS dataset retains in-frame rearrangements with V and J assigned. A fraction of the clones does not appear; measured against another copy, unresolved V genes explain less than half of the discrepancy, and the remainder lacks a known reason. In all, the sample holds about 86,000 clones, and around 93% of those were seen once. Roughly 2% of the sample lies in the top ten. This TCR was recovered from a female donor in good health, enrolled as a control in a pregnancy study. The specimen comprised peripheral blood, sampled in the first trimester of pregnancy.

The CDR3 region: CASSLGGHLSDTQYF. The nucleotides read TGTGCCAGCAGCTTGGGAGGACATTTATCAGATACGCAGTATTTT. Recombination connected TRBV5-6 to TRBJ2-3, with a weak D call of TRBD1 (5 bases match). The germline V gene supplies CDR1 SGHDT and CDR2 YYEEEE. From cysteine to phenylalanine, the CDR3 is 15 amino acids long. Of all the DNA, just the CDR3 is kept, 45 bases in frame from base 1. V is reduced by 0 bases and J by 4 bases, leaving a spacing of 12 bases between them.